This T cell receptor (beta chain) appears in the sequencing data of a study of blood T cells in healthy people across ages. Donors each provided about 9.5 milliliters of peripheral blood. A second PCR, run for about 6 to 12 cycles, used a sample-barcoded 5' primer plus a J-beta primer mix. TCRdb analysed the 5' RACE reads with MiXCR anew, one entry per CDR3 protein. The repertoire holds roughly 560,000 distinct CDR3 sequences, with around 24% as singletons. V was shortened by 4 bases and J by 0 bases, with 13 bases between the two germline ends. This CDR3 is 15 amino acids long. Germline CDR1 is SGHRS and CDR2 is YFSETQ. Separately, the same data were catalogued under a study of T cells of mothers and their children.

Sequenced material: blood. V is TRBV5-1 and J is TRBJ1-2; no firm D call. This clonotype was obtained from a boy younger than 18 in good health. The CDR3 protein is CASSDIGATNYGYTF. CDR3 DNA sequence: TGCGCCAGCAGCGATATCGGCGCTACTAACTATGGCTACACCTTC.